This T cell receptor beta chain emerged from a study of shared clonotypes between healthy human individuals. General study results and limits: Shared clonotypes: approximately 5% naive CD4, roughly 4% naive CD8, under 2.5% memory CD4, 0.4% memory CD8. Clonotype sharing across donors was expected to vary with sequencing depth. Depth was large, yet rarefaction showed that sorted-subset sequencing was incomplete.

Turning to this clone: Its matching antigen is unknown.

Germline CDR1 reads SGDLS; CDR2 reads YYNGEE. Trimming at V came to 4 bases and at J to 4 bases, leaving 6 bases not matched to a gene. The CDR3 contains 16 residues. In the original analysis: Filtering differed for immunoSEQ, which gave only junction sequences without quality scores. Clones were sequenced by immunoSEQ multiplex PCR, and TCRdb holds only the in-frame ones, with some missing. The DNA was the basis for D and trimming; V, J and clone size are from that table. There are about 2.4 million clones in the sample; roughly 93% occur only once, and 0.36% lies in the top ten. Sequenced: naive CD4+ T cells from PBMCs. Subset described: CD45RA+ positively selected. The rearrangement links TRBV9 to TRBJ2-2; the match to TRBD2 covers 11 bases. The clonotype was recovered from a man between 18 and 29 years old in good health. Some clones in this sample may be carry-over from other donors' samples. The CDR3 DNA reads TGTGCCAGCAGCATTAGCGGGAGGGCGAGCACCGGGGAGCTGTTTTTT. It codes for CASSISGRASTGELFF.